The 8 T cell receptor beta chains below all came from one sample that was sequenced in a study of Ad26.COV2.S vaccination and SARS-CoV-2 variants. TCRdb's copy holds only in-frame clones and misses some; the assay was immunoSEQ multiplex PCR. The sample has about 480,000 clones; roughly 87% are singletons. The treatment was: around 19 received Ad26.COV2.S at low or high dose, single or two shots; 5 received placebo; per-sample allocation not given. Collection of the samples took place on day 63 after the first injection of vaccine or placebo. Sequenced here: peripheral blood, sampled in a trial of Ad26.COV2.S vaccine versus placebo. The receptors were sampled from a person between 18 and 60 years old who received the Ad26.COV2.S COVID-19 vaccine or a placebo.

The chain joins TRBV9 to TRBJ2-1; 8 nucleotides align to TRBD1. This CDR3 region has 16 residues. V lost 4 bases to trimming and J lost 2 bases; unmatched junction nucleotides: 8. In germline, CDR1 is SGDLS, CDR2 YYNGEE. DNA of the CDR3: TGTGCCAGCAGCTACTCCGGGACAGGCCCCTACAATGAGCAGTTCTTC. Protein: CASSYSGTGPYNEQFF.

The V gene is TRBV29-1, the J gene TRBJ1-2, with D maybe TRBD1 (5 bases). Per germline, CDR1 SQVTM and CDR2 ANQGSEA. The CDR3 length is 15 residues. V was pared by 2 bases and J by 4 bases, with 17 bases between. Here the CDR3 DNA reads TGCAGCGTTGAACCACGAGGGGTTAGGTTCTATGGCTACACCTTC. Translation gives CSVEPRGVRFYGYTF.

The chain uses TRBV7-9 and TRBJ1-4, with D perhaps matching TRBD1 (6 bases). V was pared by 2 bases and J by 8 bases, with 15 bases between. The CDR3 runs to 15 residues. CDR1 and CDR2 from the germline V gene are SEHNR and FQNEAQ (reference sequence). This CDR3 is CASSLSSGVGEKLFF. In DNA, the CDR3 is TGTGCCAGCAGCTTATCATCAGGGGTGGGCGAAAAACTGTTTTTT.

In the case of this clone: Because the CDR3's place on the DNA is in doubt, the DNA is left out and the CDR3 is given as listed by TCRdb. The chain employs TRBV6-2 or TRBV6-3 and TRBJ2-7. 22 amino acids form the CDR3, both terminal residues included. Germline loops: CDR1 MNHEY, CDR2 SVGEGT. The CDR3 reads CASSPFSESSTSGRALFGEQYF.

The rearrangement joins TRBV6-5 to TRBJ2-2; TRBD1 might be the D (5 bases). CDR3 length: 14 amino acids. The V end was cut by 6 bases, the J end by 7 bases, with 15 bases between. Germline V gene lookup returns CDR1 MNHEY and CDR2 SVGAGI. The CDR3 is CASRSTGRVGELFF. CDR3 nucleotides: TGTGCCAGCAGATCTACAGGTCGGGTCGGGGAGCTGTTTTTT.

V is TRBV21-1 and J is TRBJ1-2. TRBV21-1 is a pseudogene locus. The CDR3 runs 15 residues. The CDR3 spells CASSVQGRGHYGYTF. The CDR3 nucleotides are TGTGCCAGCAGCGTCCAGGGCCGAGGGCACTATGGCTACACCTTC.

This clone was recorded once. V is TRBV28 and J is TRBJ1-5; possibly TRBD1 for D (6 bases). Trimming pared 3 bases from V and 0 bases from J, leaving 21 bases between. The CDR3 is 19 amino acids. The germline gives CDR1 MDHEN, CDR2 SYDVKM. The DNA of the CDR3 is TGTGCCAGCAGTTTCGGGTTTTACGGACAGTCCTATAGCAATCAGCCCCAGCATTTT. Residues: CASSFGFYGQSYSNQPQHF. The complete variable domain, with remaining parts taken from reference TRBV28 and TRBJ1-5, reads DVKVTQSSRYLVKRTGEKVFLECVQDMDHENMFWYRQDPGLGLRLIYFSYDVKMKEKGDIPEGYSVSREKKERFSLILESASTNQTSMYLCASSFGFYGQSYSNQPQHFGDGTRLSIL.

This sequence joins TRBV5-1 and TRBJ2-1, with TRBD2 as a possible D gene (6 bases). The ends were cut back, 4 bases at V and 5 bases at J, with 16 bases in the middle. Germline V CDR1 and CDR2: SGHRS, YFSETQ. The CDR3 sequence is 15 residues long. The CDR3 region is CASSGTGLFNNEQFF. The CDR3 DNA reads TGCGCCAGCAGCGGAACGGGACTGTTTAACAATGAGCAGTTCTTC.